Included here is one T cell receptor (beta chain) sequence, with context. These data originate in a study of shared clonotypes between healthy human individuals. Background on the study: CD4 naive and CD4 memory each took three plates per donor, while CD8 naive took two and CD8 memory one.

CD4+ cells underwent separation, giving CD45RA+ naive and CD45RA-negative memory subsets. Per germline, CDR1 SGHAT and CDR2 FQNNGV. Deletions cut 5 bases from V and 10 bases from J, with 14 bases between. This CDR3 has 12 amino acids. Using immunoSEQ multiplex PCR, the repertoire was profiled, and TCRdb retains in-frame clones only, with some absent. The sample holds over 2 million clones, 85% to 95% seen once. The source material was naive CD4+ T cells sorted from blood. Subset meaning: CD45RA+ positively selected. The V gene is TRBV11-2, the J gene TRBJ1-1, with D maybe TRBD1 (5 bases). This receptor was obtained from a man in his late teens or twenties in good health. The CDR3 is CASSVQGVSAFF. In DNA form, the CDR3 reads TGTGCCAGCAGCGTTCAGGGAGTATCAGCTTTCTTT.